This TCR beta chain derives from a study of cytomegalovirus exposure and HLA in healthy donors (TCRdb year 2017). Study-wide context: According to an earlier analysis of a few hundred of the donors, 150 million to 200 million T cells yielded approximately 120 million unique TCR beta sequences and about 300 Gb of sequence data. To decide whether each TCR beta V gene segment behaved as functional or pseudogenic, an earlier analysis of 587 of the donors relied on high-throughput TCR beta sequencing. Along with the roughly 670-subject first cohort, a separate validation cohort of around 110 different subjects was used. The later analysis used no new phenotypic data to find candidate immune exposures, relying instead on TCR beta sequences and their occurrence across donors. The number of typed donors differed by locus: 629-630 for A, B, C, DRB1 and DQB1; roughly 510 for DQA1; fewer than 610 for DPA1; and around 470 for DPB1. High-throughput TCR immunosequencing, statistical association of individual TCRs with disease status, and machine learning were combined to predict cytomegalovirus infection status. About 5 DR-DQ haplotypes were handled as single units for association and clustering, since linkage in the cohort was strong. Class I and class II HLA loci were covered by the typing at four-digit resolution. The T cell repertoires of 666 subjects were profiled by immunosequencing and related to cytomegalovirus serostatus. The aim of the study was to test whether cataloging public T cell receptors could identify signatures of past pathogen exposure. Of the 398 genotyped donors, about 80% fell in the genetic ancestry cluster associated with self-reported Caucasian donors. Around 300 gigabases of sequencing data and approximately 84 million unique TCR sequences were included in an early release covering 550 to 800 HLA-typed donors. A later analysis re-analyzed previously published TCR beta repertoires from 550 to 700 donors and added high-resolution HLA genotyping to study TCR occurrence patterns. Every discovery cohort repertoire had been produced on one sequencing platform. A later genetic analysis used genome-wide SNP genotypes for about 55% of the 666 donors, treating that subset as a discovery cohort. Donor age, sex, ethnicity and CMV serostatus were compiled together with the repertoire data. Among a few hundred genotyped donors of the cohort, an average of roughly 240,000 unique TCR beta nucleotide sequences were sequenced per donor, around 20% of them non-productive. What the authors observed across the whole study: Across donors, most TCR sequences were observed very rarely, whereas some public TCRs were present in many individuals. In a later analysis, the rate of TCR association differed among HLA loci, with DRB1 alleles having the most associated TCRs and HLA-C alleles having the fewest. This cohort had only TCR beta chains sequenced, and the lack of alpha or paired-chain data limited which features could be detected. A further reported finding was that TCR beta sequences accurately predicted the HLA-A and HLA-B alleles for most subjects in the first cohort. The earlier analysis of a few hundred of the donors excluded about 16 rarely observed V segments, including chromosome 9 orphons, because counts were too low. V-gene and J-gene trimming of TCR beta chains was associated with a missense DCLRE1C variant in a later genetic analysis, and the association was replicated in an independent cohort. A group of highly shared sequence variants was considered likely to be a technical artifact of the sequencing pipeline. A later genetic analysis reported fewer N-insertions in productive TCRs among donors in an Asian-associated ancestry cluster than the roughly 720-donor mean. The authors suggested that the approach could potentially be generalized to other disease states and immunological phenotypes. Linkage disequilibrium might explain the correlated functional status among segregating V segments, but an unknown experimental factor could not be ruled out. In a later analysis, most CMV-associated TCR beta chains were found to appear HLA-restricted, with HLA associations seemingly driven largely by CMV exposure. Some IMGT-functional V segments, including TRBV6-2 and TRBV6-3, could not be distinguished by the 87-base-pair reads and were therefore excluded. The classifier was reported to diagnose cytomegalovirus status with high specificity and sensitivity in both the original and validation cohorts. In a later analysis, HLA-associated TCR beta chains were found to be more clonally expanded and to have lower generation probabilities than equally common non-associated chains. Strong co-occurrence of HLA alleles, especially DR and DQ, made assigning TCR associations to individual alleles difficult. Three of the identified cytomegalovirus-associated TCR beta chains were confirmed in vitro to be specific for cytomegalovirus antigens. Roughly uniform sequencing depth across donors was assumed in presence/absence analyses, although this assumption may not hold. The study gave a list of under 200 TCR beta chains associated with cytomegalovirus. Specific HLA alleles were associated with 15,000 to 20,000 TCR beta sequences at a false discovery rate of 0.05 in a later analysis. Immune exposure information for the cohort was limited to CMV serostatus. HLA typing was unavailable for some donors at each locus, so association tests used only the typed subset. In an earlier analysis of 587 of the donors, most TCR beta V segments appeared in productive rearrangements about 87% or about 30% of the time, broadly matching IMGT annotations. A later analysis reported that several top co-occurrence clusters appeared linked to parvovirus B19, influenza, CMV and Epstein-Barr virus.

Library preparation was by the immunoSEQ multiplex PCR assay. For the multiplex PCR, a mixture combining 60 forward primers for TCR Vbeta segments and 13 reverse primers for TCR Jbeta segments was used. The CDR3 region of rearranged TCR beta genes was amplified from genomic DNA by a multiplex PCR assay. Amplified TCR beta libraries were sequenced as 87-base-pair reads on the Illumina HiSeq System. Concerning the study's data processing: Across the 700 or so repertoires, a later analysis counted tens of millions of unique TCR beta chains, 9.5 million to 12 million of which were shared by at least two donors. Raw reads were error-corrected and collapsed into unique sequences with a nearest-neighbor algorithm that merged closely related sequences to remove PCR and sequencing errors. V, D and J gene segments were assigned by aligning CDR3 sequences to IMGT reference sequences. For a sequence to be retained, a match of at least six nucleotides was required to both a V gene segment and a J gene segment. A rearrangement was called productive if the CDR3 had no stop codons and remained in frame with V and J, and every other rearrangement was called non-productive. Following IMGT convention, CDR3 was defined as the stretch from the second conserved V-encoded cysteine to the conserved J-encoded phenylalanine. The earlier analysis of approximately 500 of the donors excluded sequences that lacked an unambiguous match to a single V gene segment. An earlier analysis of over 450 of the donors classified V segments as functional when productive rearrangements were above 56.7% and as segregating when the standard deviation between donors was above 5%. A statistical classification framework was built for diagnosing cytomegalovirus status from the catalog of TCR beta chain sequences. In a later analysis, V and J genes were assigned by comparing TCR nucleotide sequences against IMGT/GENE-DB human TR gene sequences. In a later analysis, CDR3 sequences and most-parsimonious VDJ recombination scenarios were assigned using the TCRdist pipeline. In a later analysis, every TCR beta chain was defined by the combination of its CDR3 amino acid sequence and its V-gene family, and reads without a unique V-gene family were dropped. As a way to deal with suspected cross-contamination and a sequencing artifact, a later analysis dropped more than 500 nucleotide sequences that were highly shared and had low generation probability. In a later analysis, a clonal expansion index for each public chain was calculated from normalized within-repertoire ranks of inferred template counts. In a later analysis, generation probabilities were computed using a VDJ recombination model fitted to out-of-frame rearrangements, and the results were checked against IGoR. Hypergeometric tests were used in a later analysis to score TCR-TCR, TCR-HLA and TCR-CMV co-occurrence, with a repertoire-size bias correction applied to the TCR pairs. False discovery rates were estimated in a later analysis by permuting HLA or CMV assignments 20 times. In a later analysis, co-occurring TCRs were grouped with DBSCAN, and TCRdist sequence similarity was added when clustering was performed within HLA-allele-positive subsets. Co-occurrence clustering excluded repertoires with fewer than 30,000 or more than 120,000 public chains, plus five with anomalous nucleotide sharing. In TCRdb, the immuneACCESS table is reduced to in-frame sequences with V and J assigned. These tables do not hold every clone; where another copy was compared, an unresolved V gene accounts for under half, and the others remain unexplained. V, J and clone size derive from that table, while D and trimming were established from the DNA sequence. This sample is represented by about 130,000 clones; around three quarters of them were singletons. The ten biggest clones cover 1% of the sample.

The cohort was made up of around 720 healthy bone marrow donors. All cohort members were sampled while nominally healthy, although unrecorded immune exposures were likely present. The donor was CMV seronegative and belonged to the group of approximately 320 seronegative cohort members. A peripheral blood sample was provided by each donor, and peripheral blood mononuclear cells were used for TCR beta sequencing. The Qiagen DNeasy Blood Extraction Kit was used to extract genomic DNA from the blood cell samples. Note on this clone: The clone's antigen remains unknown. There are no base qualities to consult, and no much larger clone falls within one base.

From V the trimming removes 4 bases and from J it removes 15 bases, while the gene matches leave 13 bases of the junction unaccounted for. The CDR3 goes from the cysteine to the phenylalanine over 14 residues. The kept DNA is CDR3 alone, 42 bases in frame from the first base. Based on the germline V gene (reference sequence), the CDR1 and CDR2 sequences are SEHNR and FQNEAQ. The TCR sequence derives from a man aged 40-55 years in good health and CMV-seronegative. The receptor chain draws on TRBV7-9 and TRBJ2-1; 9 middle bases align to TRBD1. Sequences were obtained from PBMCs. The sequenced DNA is TGTGCCAGCAGCTCCGACAGGGGGGTCCGCGGGGGGTTCTTC. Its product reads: CASSSDRGVRGGFF. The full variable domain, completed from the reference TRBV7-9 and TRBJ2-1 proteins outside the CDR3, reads DTGVSQNPRHKITKRGQNVTFRCDPISEHNRLYWYRQTLGQGPEFLTYFQNEAQLEKSRLLSDRFSAERPKGSFSTLEIQRTEQGDSAMYLCASSSDRGVRGGFFGPGTRLTVL.